The clone carrying this TCR beta chain was recorded only once. The authors' processing: Amplification of reference gene primers was used by the study to estimate nucleated cell counts. The protocol was immunoSEQ multiplex PCR, while the TCRdb copy is restricted to in-frame clones and leaves out a portion. V and J calls and clone size are those listed in that table; D and trimming were worked out from the DNA. The data contain 50,000 to 70,000 clones, around 80% of them singletons. This record belongs to a study of blood T cell repertoires in COVID-19. As for the study in general: Samples came from the United States, Italy and Spain, spanning acute and convalescent COVID-19. T cells, B-cell-depleted T cells, or PBMCs supplied cDNA or gDNA.

The CDR3 is made up of 14 amino acids. Germline values: CDR1 MDHEN, CDR2 SYDVKM. The junction had 9 bases not matched to a gene; V was cut back by 5 bases and J by 6 bases. Material for sequencing was peripheral blood. The chain employs TRBV28 and TRBJ2-7; 8 nucleotides agree with TRBD1. This receptor was obtained from a man aged 55 to 70 with acute or convalescent COVID-19. CDR3 nucleotide sequence: TGTGCCAGCAGTAAAAGACAGGGGATGGTCGAGCAGTACTTC. This gives the protein CASSKRQGMVEQYF.